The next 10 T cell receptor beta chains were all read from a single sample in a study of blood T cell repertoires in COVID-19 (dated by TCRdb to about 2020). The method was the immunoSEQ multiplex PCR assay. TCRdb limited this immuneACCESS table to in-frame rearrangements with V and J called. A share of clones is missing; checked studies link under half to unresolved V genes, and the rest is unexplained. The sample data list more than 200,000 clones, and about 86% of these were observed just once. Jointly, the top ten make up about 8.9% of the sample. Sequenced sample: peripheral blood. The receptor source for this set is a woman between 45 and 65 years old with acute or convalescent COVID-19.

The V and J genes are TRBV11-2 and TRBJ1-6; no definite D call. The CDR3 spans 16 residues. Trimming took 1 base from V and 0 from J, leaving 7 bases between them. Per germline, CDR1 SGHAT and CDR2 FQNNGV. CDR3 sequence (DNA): TGTGCCAGCAGCTTAGCGGGTTCCTCCTATAATTCACCCCTCCACTTT. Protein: CASSLAGSSYNSPLHF.

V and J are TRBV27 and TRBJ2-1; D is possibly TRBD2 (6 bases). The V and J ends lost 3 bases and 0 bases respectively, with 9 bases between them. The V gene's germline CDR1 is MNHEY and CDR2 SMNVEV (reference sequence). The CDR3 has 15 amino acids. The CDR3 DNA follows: TGTGCCAGCAGTTTTTGGGAGGTCTCCTACAATGAGCAGTTCTTC. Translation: CASSFWEVSYNEQFF.

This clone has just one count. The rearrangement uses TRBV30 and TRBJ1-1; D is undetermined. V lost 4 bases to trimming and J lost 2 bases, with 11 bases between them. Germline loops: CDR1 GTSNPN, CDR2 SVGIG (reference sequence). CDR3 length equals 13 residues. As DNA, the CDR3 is TGTGCCTGGATGACACCTTTCAACACTGAAGCTTTCTTT. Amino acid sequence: CAWMTPFNTEAFF.

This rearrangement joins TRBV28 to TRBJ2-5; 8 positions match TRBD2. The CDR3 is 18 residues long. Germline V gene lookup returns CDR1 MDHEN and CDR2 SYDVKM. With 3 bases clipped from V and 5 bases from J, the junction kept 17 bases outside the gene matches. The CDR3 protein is CASSLDNRDRRGGETQYF. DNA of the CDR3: TGTGCCAGCAGTTTGGATAACCGGGACCGTCGGGGGGGGGAGACCCAGTACTTC.

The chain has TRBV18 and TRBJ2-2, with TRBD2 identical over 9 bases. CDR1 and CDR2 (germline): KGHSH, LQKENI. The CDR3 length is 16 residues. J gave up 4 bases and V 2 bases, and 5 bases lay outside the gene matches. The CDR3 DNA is TGTGCCAGCTCACCAAAAAGCGGGAGGACCACCGGGGAGCTGTTTTTT. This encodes CASSPKSGRTTGELFF.

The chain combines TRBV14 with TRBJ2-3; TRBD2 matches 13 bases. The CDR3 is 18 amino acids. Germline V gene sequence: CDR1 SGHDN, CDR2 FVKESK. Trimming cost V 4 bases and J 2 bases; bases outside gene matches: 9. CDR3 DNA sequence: TGTGCCAGCAGCCCAGGACTAGCGGGAGAAGTAGTCACAGATACGCAGTATTTT. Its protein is CASSPGLAGEVVTDTQYF.

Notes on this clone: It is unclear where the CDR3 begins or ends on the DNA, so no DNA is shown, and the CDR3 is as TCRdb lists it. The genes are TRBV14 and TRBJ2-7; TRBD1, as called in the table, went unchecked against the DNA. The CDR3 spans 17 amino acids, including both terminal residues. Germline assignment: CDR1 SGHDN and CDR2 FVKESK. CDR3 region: CASSQFFGPGGPHEQYF.

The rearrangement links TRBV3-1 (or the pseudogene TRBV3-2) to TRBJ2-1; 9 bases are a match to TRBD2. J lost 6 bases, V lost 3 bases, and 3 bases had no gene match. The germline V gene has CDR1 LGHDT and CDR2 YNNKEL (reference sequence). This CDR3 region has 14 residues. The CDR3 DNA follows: TGTGCCAGCAGCCAGAATAGCGGGAGCAATGAGCAGTTCTTC. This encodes CASSQNSGSNEQFF.

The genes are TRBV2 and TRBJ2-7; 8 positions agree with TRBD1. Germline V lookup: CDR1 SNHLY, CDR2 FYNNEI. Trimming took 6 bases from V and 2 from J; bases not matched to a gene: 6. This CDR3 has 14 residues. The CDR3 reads CASSPRTGTYEQYF. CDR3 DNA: TGTGCCAGCAGCCCCCGGACAGGGACCTACGAGCAGTACTTC.

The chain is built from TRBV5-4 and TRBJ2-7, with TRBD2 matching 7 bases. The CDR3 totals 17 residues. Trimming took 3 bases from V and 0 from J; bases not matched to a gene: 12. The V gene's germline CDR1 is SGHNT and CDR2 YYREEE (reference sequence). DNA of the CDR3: TGTGCCAGCAGCTGGGGGAATAGCGGGCCTCTCTCCTACGAGCAGTACTTC. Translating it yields CASSWGNSGPLSYEQYF.